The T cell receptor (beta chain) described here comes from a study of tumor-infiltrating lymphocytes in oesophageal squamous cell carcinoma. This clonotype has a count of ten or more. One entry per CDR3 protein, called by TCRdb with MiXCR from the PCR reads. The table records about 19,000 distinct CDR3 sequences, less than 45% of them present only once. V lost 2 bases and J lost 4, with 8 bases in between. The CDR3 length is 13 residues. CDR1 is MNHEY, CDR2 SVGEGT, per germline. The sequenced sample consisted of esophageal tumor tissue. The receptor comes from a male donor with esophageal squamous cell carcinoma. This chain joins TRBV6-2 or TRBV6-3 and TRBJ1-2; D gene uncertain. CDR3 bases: TGTGCCAGCAGTTACCTCTATCCCTATGGCTACACCTTC. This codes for CASSYLYPYGYTF.